The 2 T cell receptor beta chains presented below share a single source sample, sequenced in a study of shared clonotypes between healthy human individuals (dated by TCRdb to about 2020). Libraries were built with the immunoSEQ multiplex PCR assay. Here the immuneACCESS table is served through TCRdb, limited to in-frame sequences with V and J called. Missing clones are a known gap in these copies; in checked studies unresolved V genes cover under half, and the rest lacks a known reason. The sample data list fewer than 2.5 million clones, and more than 85% of these were observed just once. The biggest ten clones account for roughly 0.39% of the sample. Sequencing was done on a sample of naive CD4+ T cells from PBMCs. The sample's cell subset or site label, decoded: CD45RA+ positively selected. The receptors stem from a man aged 18 to 30 in good health. Some clones in this sample may be carry-over from other donors' samples.

In this sample, this clone turned up once. The DNA for the CDR3 is TGTGCCAGCAGCCTACTCGGGGCCGTCCTCAATGAGCAGTTCTTC. Its protein is CASSLLGAVLNEQFF. The chain recombines TRBV7-3 with TRBJ2-1; TRBD1 or TRBD2 may be the D gene (5 bases each). Germline V gives CDR1 SGHTA, CDR2 FQGTGA. Trimming removed 5 bases from V and 6 bases from J, with 17 bases in between. This CDR3 is built from 15 residues.

This clone was detected only a few times. CDR3 in amino acids: CARPQVRGDGYTF. For the CDR3, the DNA is TGCGCCAGACCCCAAGTCAGGGGGGATGGCTACACCTTC. The chain recombines TRBV10-2 with TRBJ1-2; 7 nucleotides agree with TRBD1. This CDR3 spans 13 amino acids. V was clipped by 9 bases and J by 6 bases; unmatched bases: 10. Germline V gene data show CDR1 as WSHSY and CDR2 as SAAADI.